This TCR beta chain originates from a study of tumor-infiltrating lymphocytes in primary liver carcinoma. As regards this clonotype: Antigen unknown.

CDR1 is SGHKS, CDR2 YYEKEE, per germline (reference sequence). The CDR3 is 13 amino acids. V was clipped by 5 bases and J by 1 base, with 9 bases between them. Constant-region priming of roughly 490 ng total RNA yielded TCR beta cDNA. ARM-PCR, slightly modified, supplied the TCR beta libraries through three nested multiplex PCR rounds. For 10 cycles apiece, the opening two PCR rounds ran with TRBV1-TRBV30 forward primers and a C-beta reverse primer. MiXCR was run by TCRdb on the multiplex PCR reads, yielding one entry per CDR3 protein. Of about 74,000 distinct CDR3 sequences detected, more than 60% appear once; the ten largest clones hold about 27%. Study-level results: Tumor-adjacent and tumor-blood pairs showed less overlap than tumor region pairs.

RNA and DNA were co-extracted from roughly 20-30 mg of unsorted bulk tissue. Patients diagnosed with primary liver carcinoma received treatment through surgical resection. Each of the tumor samples contained in excess of 85% viable tumor cells. This chain links TRBV5-5 with TRBJ1-1, with unresolved D. This clonotype originated in a man aged 40-50 years with primary liver carcinoma and hepatitis B virus infection. The specimen sequenced was liver tumor tissue from sampling region 4. Stated subset: tumor region T4, right-lateral pole. DNA of the CDR3: TGTGCCAGCAGTTTCGAGGAGAACACTGAAGCTTTCTTT. Translating it yields CASSFEENTEAFF.